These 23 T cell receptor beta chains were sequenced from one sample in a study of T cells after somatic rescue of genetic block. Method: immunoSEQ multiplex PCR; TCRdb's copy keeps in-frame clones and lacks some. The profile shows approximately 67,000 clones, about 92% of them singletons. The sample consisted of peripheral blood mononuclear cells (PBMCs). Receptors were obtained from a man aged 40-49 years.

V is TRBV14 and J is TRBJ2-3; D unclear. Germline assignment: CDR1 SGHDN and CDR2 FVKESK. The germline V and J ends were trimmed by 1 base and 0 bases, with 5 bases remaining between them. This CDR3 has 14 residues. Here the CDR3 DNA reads TGTGCCAGCAGCCAAGGGCTCAGCACAGATACGCAGTATTTT. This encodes CASSQGLSTDTQYF. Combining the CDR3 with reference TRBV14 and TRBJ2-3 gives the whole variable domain EAGVTQFPSHSVIEKGQTVTLRCDPISGHDNLYWYRRVMGKEIKFLLHFVKESKQDESGMPNNRFLAERTGGTYSTLKVQPAELEDSGVYFCASSQGLSTDTQYFGPGTRLTVL.

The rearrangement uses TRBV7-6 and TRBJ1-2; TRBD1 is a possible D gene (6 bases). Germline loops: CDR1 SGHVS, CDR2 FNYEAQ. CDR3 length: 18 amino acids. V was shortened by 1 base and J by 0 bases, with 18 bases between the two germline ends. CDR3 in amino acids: CASSLGPRQGKANYGYTF. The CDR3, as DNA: TGTGCCAGCAGCTTAGGCCCCCGGCAGGGGAAAGCTAACTATGGCTACACCTTC.

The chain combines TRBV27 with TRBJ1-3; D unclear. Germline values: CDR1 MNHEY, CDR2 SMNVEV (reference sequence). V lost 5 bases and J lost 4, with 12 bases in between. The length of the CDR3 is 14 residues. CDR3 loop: CASSPRAKGNTIYF. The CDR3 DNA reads TGTGCCAGCAGTCCCCGGGCGAAGGGAAACACCATATATTTT.

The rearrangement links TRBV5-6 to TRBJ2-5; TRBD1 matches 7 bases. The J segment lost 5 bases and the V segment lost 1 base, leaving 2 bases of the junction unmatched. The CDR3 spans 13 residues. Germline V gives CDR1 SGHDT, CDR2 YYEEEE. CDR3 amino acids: CASSLRGRETQYF. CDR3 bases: TGTGCCAGCAGCTTGAGGGGGCGGGAGACCCAGTACTTC.

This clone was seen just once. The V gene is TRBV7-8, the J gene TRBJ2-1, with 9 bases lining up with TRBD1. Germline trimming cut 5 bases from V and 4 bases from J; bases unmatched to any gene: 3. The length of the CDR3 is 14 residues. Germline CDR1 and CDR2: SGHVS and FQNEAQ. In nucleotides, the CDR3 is TGTGCCAGCAGCCGGACAGGGGTTTACAATGAGCAGTTCTTC. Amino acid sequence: CASSRTGVYNEQFF.

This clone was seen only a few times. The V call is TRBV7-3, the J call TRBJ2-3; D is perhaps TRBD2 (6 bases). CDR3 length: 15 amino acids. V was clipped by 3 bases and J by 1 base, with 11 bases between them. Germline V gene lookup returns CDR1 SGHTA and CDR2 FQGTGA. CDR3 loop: CASSFSVAGTDTQYF. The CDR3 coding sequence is TGTGCCAGCAGCTTTAGCGTAGCGGGCACAGATACGCAGTATTTT.

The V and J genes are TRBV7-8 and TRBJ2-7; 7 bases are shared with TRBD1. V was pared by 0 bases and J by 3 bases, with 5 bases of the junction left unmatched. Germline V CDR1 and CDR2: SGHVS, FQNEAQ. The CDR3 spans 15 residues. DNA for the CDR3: TGTGCCAGCAGCTTAGCGCTCAGGGGGAACTACGAGCAGTACTTC. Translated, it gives CASSLALRGNYEQYF.

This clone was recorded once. The CDR3 region is CASSPGIGDTQYF. The DNA for the CDR3 is TGTGCCAGCTCTCCCGGGATCGGAGATACGCAGTATTTT. The J gene is TRBJ2-3, the V gene TRBV18; tentatively, D is TRBD2 (5 bases). Trimming took off 6 bases at V and 5 bases at J, with 12 bases between the two ends. Germline-derived CDR1 and CDR2 are KGHSH and LQKENI. This CDR3 has 13 residues.

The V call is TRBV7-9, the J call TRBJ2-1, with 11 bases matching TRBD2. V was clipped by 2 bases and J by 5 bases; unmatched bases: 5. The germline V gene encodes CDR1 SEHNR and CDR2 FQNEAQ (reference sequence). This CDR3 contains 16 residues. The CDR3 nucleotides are TGTGCCAGCAGCTTAAATAGCGGGAGGGCCCACAATGAGCAGTTCTTC. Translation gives CASSLNSGRAHNEQFF. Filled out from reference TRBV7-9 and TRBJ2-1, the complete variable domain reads DTGVSQNPRHKITKRGQNVTFRCDPISEHNRLYWYRQTLGQGPEFLTYFQNEAQLEKSRLLSDRFSAERPKGSFSTLEIQRTEQGDSAMYLCASSLNSGRAHNEQFFGPGTRLTVL.

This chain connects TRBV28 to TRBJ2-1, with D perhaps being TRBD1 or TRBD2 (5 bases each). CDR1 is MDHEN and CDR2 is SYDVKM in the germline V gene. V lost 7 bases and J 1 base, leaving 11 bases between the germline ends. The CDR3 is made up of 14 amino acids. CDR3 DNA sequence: TGTGCCAGCATGGGGGTAGGGTCCTACAATGAGCAGTTCTTC. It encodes CASMGVGSYNEQFF.

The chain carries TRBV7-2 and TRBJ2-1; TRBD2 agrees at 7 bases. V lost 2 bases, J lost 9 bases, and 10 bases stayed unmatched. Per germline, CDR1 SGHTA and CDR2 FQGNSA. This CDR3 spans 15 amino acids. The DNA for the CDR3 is TGTGCCAGCAGCTTAAAGACTAGCTCGGGGGGTGAGCAGTTCTTC. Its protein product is CASSLKTSSGGEQFF.

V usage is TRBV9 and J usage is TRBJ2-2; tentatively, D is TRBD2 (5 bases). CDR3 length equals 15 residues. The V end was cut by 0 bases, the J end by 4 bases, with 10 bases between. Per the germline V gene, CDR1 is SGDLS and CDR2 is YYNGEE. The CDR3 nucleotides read TGTGCCAGCAGCGTAGCCGGAGGACCCACCGGGGAGCTGTTTTTT. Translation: CASSVAGGPTGELFF.

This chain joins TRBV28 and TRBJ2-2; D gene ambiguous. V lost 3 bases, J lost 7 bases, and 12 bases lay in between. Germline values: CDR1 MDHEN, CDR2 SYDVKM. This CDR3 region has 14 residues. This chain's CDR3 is CASSFDGSIGELFF. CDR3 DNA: TGTGCCAGCAGTTTCGACGGGTCTATCGGGGAGCTGTTTTTT.

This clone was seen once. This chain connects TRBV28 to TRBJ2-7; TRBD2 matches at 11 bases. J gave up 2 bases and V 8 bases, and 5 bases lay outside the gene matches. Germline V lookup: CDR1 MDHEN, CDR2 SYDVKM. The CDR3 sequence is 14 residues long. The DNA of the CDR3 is TGTGCCAGCGTCAGACTAGCGGGGCCCTACGAGCAGTACTTC. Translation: CASVRLAGPYEQYF.

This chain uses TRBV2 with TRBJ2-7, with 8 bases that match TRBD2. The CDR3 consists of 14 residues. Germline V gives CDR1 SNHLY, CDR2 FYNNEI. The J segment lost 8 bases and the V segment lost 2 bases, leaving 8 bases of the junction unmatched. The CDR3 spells CASSELLTSAKQYF. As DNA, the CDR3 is TGTGCCAGCAGTGAACTTCTGACTAGCGCAAAGCAGTACTTC.

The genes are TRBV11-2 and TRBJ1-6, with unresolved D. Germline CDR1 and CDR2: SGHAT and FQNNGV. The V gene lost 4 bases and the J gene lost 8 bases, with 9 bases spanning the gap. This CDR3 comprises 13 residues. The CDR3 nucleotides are TGTGCCAGCAGCTCGTCGACGGATTCACCCCTCCACTTT. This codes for CASSSSTDSPLHF.

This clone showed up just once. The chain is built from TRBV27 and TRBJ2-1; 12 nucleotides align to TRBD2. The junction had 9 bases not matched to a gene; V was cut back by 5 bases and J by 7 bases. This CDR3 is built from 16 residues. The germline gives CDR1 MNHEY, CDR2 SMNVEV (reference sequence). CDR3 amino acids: CASSPWTSGKKNEQFF. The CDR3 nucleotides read TGTGCCAGCAGTCCGTGGACTAGCGGGAAAAAAAATGAGCAGTTCTTC.

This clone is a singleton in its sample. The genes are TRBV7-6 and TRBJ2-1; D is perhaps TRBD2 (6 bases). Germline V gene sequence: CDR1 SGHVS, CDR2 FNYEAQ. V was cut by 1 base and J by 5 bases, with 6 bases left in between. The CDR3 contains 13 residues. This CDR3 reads CASSLGRDNEQFF. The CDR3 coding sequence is TGTGCCAGCAGCTTAGGGAGGGACAATGAGCAGTTCTTC.

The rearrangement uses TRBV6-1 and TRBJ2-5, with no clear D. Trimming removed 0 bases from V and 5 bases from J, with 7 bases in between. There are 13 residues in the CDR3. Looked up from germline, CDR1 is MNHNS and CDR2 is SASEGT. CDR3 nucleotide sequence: TGTGCCAGCAGTGAAGCGCTCCGGGAGACCCAGTACTTC. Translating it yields CASSEALRETQYF.

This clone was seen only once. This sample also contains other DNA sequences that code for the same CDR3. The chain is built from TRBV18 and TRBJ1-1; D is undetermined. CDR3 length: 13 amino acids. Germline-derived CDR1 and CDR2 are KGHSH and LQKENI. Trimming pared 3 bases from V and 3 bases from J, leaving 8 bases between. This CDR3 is CASSPGGDTEAFF. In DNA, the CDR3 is TGTGCCAGCTCACCGGGCGGGGACACTGAAGCTTTCTTT.

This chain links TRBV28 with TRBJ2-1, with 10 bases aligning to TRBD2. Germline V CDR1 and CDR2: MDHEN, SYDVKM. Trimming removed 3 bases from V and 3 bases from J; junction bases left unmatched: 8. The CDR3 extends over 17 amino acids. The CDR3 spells CASSLVAGGPIYNEQFF. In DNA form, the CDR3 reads TGTGCCAGCAGTTTGGTAGCGGGAGGTCCTATCTACAATGAGCAGTTCTTC.

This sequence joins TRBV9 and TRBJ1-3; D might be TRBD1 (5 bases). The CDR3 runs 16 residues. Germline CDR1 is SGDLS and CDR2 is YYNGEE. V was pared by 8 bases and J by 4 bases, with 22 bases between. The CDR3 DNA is TGTGCCAGTCAGAGGGGACGCAGCACGTTCGGAAACACCATATATTTT. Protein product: CASQRGRSTFGNTIYF.

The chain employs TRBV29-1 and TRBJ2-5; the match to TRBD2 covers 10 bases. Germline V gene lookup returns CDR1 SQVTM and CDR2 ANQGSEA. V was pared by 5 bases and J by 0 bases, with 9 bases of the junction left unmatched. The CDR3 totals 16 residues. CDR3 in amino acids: CSVWLAGAKYQETQYF. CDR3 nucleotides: TGCAGCGTTTGGCTAGCGGGGGCCAAGTACCAAGAGACCCAGTACTTC.